This is a list of T cell receptor beta chains from one sample in a study of shared clonotypes between healthy human individuals. Libraries were prepared by immunoSEQ multiplex PCR; TCRdb keeps only in-frame clonotypes and omits some of them. The repertoire includes approximately 980,000 clones, approximately 80% of them detected once, and over 1.3% sits in the top ten. Material: memory CD4+ T cells sorted from blood. These receptors were taken from a man in his late teens or twenties in good health. CDR3s include the opening cysteine and the closing phenylalanine or tryptophan. The D gene is left open where the match is weak. Clone size is not always given. Where it is, it says once, few, many or a class for expanded clones.

clone_size,d_call,j_call,v_call,cdr3_aa,cdr3_nt
-,-,TRBJ1-4,TRBV4-1,CASSQGGGGAEKLFF,TGCGCCAGCAGCCAAGGAGGGGGGGGCGCTGAAAAACTGTTTTTT
once,-,TRBJ2-3,TRBV7-8,CASSFRVRTPSTDTQYF,TGTGCCAGCAGCTTCAGGGTTCGCACCCCTAGCACAGATACGCAGTATTTT
-,-,TRBJ1-3,TRBV18,CASSGLSGNTIYF,TGTGCCAGCTCAGGGTTATCTGGAAACACCATATATTTT
-,TRBD1,TRBJ2-7,TRBV5-1,CASSSGQGNIYEQYF,TGCGCCAGCAGCTCCGGACAGGGAAATATCTACGAGCAGTACTTC
once,TRBD1,TRBJ1-4,TRBV7-6,CASSLLQGEVTNEKLFF,TGTGCCAGCAGCTTATTGCAGGGGGAAGTGACTAATGAAAAACTGTTTTTT
-,TRBD1,TRBJ1-6,TRBV19,CASSTVTGFNSPLHF,TGTGCCAGTAGTACCGTGACAGGGTTTAATTCACCCCTCCACTTT
-,TRBD2,TRBJ2-3,TRBV4-2,CASSQVSGGAGDTQYF,TGTGCCAGCAGCCAAGTTAGCGGGGGGGCCGGAGATACGCAGTATTTT
-,-,TRBJ1-5,TRBV4-1,CASSQDNRVRSNQPQHF,TGCGCCAGCAGCCAAGATAACAGGGTGCGGAGCAATCAGCCCCAGCATTTT
-,-,TRBJ2-2,TRBV7-2,CASSLVNQGTGELFF,TGTGCCAGCAGCTTAGTTAACCAGGGGACCGGGGAGCTGTTTTTT
-,-,TRBJ2-7,TRBV7-2,CASSLYRDEQYF,TGTGCCAGCAGCTTGTACAGGGACGAGCAGTACTTC
-,TRBD1,TRBJ1-5,TRBV5-1,CASSTGQGVDQPQHF,TGCGCCAGCAGCACAGGACAGGGTGTGGATCAGCCCCAGCATTTT
once,TRBD2,TRBJ2-5,TRBV9,CASSGRGRGEETQYF,TGTGCCAGCAGCGGACGCGGGAGGGGGGAAGAGACCCAGTACTTC
-,-,TRBJ1-5,TRBV28,CASSRIQPQHF,TGTGCCAGCAGTCGAATCCAGCCCCAGCATTTT
-,-,TRBJ2-3,TRBV7-9,CASSLEGLTDTQYF,TGTGCCAGCAGCTTAGAGGGCCTAACAGATACGCAGTATTTT
many,-,TRBJ2-2,TRBV5-6,CASSPTGNTGELFF,TGTGCCAGCAGCCCGACAGGGAACACCGGGGAGCTGTTTTTT
-,TRBD2,TRBJ2-7,TRBV19,CASSKLRGDEQYF,TGTGCCAGTAGTAAATTACGGGGGGATGAGCAGTACTTC
few,TRBD1,TRBJ1-2,TRBV5-1,CASSSGQGGYTF,TGCGCCAGCAGCTCGGGACAGGGAGGCTACACCTTC
-,-,TRBJ2-7,TRBV5-6,CASSLLAGFESSYEQYF,TGTGCCAGCAGCTTGTTGGCGGGTTTTGAGAGCTCCTACGAGCAGTACTTC
-,-,TRBJ1-5,TRBV4-2,CASSQAGNSNQPQHF,TGTGCCAGCAGCCAAGCCGGGAACAGCAATCAGCCCCAGCATTTT
once,TRBD2,TRBJ2-1,TRBV15,CATRQGLADNEQFF,TGTGCCACGCGCCAGGGACTAGCGGACAATGAGCAGTTCTTC
-,-,TRBJ2-5,TRBV5-1,CASSRRREETQYF,TGCGCCAGCAGCCGTCGCCGTGAGGAGACCCAGTACTTC
-,-,TRBJ2-7,TRBV5-1,CASAAGQMNEQYF,TGCGCCAGCGCAGCGGGACAGATGAACGAGCAGTACTTC
-,TRBD1,TRBJ2-7,TRBV7-9,CASSYPGTGGYEQYF,TGTGCCAGCAGCTACCCCGGGACAGGGGGCTACGAGCAGTACTTC
-,TRBD1,TRBJ1-1,TRBV5-1,CASSVSDRWNTEAFF,TGCGCCAGCAGCGTGTCGGACAGGTGGAACACTGAAGCTTTCTTT
-,-,TRBJ2-5,TRBV20-1,CSAHGETQYF,TGCAGCGCTCATGGGGAGACCCAGTACTTC
once,-,TRBJ2-7,TRBV19,CASSARVSGVEQYF,TGTGCCAGTAGTGCCAGGGTGTCGGGTGTCGAGCAGTACTTC
-,TRBD1,TRBJ2-7,TRBV29-1,CSVRQGVHEQYF,TGCAGCGTACGACAGGGGGTCCACGAGCAGTACTTC
-,TRBD1,TRBJ1-1,TRBV6-6,CASSFGTGGTEAFF,TGTGCCAGCAGTTTCGGGACAGGGGGCACTGAAGCTTTCTTT
few,TRBD2,TRBJ2-7,TRBV10-3,CAIRGGTYEQYF,TGTGCCATCCGGGGGGGAACCTACGAGCAGTACTTC
many,TRBD1,TRBJ1-2,TRBV7-3,CASSSGQGNGYTF,TGTGCCAGCAGCTCGGGACAGGGAAATGGCTACACCTTC
-,-,TRBJ1-4,TRBV10-2,CASKRGTNEKLFF,TGCGCCAGCAAGCGGGGAACTAATGAAAAACTGTTTTTT
-,-,TRBJ1-5,TRBV19,CASSIPFRLGNQPQHF,TGTGCCAGTAGTATCCCTTTCAGGCTAGGAAATCAGCCCCAGCATTTT
many,-,TRBJ1-5,TRBV29-1,CSVAHGDNQPQHF,TGCAGCGTTGCCCACGGGGACAATCAGCCCCAGCATTTT
once,-,TRBJ1-2,TRBV6-1,CASSEEQGYGYTF,TGTGCCAGCAGTGAGGAACAAGGTTATGGCTACACCTTC
-,-,TRBJ1-2,TRBV4-1,CASSQSGPLGYGYTF,TGCGCCAGCAGCCAGTCCGGGCCCTTGGGCTATGGCTACACCTTC
-,TRBD1,TRBJ1-3,TRBV5-1,CASSPGTGSNTIYF,TGCGCCAGCAGTCCTGGGACAGGTTCAAACACCATATATTTT
-,-,TRBJ2-2,TRBV10-3,CAISERGAATSNTGELFF,TGTGCCATCAGTGAGCGGGGGGCCGCGACTTCGAACACCGGGGAGCTGTTTTTT
-,-,TRBJ2-7,TRBV7-2,CASSPSGQYEQYF,TGTGCCAGCAGCCCCTCCGGTCAATACGAGCAGTACTTC
-,TRBD1,TRBJ2-6,TRBV7-6,CASSLGTGSSGANVLTF,TGTGCCAGCAGCTTAGGGACAGGCTCCTCTGGGGCCAACGTCCTGACTTTC
-,TRBD2,TRBJ2-1,TRBV30,CAWSGSGGLEQFF,TGTGCCTGGAGTGGGAGCGGGGGGCTTGAGCAGTTCTTC
-,TRBD1,TRBJ1-4,TRBV7-9,CASSLGSGTANEKLFF,TGTGCCAGCAGCTTAGGCTCCGGGACAGCTAATGAAAAACTGTTTTTT
few,-,TRBJ1-6,TRBV6-1,CASSAQGSYNSPLHF,TGTGCCAGCAGTGCTCAGGGGTCCTATAATTCACCCCTCCACTTT
-,TRBD1,TRBJ1-1,TRBV5-6,CAGMTGLNTEAFF,TGTGCCGGAATGACAGGGTTGAACACTGAAGCTTTCTTT
-,TRBD1,TRBJ1-1,TRBV19,CASSTKSTGVTEAFF,TGTGCCAGTAGTACTAAATCTACAGGGGTTACTGAAGCTTTCTTT
once,TRBD1,TRBJ2-3,TRBV14,CASSLGQALGDTQYF,TGTGCCAGCAGCTTGGGACAGGCTCTAGGAGATACGCAGTATTTT
-,TRBD1,TRBJ1-4,TRBV7-9,CASSLGDRRDEKLFF,TGTGCCAGCAGCCTGGGGGACAGGAGGGACGAAAAACTGTTTTTT
-,TRBD2,TRBJ2-4,TRBV18,CASSLIVGGRAKNIQYF,TGTGCCAGCTCACTCATTGTTGGCGGGAGGGCCAAAAACATTCAGTACTTC
many,-,TRBJ1-4,TRBV27,CASSLTGTTNEKLFF,TGTGCCAGCAGTTTAACAGGGACAACTAATGAAAAACTGTTTTTT
-,-,TRBJ1-2,TRBV7-2,CASSLRSQDSYTF,TGTGCCAGCAGCTTACGGTCTCAAGACAGCTACACCTTC
-,TRBD1,TRBJ1-1,TRBV14,CASSLHAGTALWTEAFF,TGTGCCAGCAGCCTACACGCGGGGACAGCCTTGTGGACTGAAGCTTTCTTT
-,TRBD1,TRBJ1-2,TRBV28,CASRGQGARGYTF,TGTGCCAGCAGGGGACAGGGGGCGAGGGGCTACACCTTC
-,-,TRBJ1-2,TRBV5-6,CASSLGGFNYGYTF,TGTGCCAGCAGCTTGGGCGGATTTAACTATGGCTACACCTTC
-,-,TRBJ1-1,TRBV5-4,CASSVDRTNTEAFF,TGTGCCAGCAGCGTGGACAGAACGAACACTGAAGCTTTCTTT
-,-,TRBJ2-2,TRBV12-5,CASGPTVNTGELFF,TGTGCTAGTGGCCCGACAGTGAACACCGGGGAGCTGTTTTTT
-,-,TRBJ2-3,TRBV27,CASSGQKKTDTQYF,TGTGCCAGCAGCGGGCAGAAAAAAACAGATACGCAGTATTTT
-,TRBD1,TRBJ2-5,TRBV6-6,CASTPGTAAQETQYF,TGTGCCAGCACTCCCGGGACAGCGGCCCAAGAGACCCAGTACTTC
-,TRBD2,TRBJ2-3,TRBV27,CASSLSGNGREGRDTQYF,TGTGCCAGCAGTTTAAGCGGCAATGGGCGGGAGGGCCGCGATACGCAGTATTTT
-,-,TRBJ1-5,TRBV30,CAWSVWAASPHQPQHF,TGTGCCTGGAGTGTATGGGCAGCCTCACCCCATCAGCCCCAGCATTTT